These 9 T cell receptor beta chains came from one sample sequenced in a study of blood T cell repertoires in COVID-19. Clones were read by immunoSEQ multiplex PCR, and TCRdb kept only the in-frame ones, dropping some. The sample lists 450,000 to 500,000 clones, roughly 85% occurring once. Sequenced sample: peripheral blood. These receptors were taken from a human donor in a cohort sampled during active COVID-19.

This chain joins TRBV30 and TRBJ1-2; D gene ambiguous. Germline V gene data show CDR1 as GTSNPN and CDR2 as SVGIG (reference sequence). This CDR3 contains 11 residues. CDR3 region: CLCGANYGYTF. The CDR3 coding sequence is TGTTTGTGCGGGGCTAACTATGGCTACACCTTC.

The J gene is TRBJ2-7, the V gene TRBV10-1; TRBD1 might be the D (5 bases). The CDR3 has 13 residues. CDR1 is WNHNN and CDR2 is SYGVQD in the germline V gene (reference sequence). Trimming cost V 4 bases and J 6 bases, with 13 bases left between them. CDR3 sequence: CASSVGVGREQYF. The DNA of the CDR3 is TGCGCCAGCAGTGTAGGGGTAGGGCGCGAGCAGTACTTC.

The CDR3 region has the DNA TGTGCCAGCAGTTCGGGGGGGACAGGGGTAGGGACTGAAGCTTTCTTT. Residues: CASSSGGTGVGTEAFF. V and J are TRBV25-1 and TRBJ1-1; TRBD1 aligns across 10 bases. This CDR3 is built from 16 residues. After removal of 5 bases from V and 5 bases from J, the junction contained 11 bases not matched to a gene. Per germline, CDR1 MGHDK and CDR2 SYGVNS. The full variable domain, its missing parts supplied by reference TRBV25-1 and TRBJ1-1, is EADIYQTPRYLVIGTGKKITLECSQTMGHDKMYWYQQDPGMELHLIHYSYGVNSTEKGDLSSESTVSRIRTEHFPLTLESARPSHTSQYLCASSSGGTGVGTEAFFGQGTRLTVV.

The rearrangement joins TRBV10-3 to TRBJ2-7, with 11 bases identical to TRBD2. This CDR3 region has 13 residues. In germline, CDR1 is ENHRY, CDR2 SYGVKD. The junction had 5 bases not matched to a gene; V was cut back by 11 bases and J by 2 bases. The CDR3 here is CASGLAEAYEQYF. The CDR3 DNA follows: TGTGCCTCGGGACTAGCGGAGGCCTACGAGCAGTACTTC.

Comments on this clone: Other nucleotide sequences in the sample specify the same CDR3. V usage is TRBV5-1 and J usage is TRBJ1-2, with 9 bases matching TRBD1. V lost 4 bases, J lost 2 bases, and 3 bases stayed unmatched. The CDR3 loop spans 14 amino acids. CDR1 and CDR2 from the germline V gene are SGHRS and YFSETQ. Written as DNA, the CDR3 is TGCGCCAGCAGCCCACAGGGGGCCAACTATGGCTACACCTTC. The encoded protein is CASSPQGANYGYTF.

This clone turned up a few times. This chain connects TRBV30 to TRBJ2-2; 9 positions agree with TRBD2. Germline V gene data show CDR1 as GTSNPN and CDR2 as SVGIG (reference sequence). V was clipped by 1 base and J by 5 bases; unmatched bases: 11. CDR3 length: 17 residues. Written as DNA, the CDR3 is TGTGCCTGGAGTGGGCCCCCGCGGGAGGGGATTACCGGGGAGCTGTTTTTT. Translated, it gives CAWSGPPREGITGELFF.

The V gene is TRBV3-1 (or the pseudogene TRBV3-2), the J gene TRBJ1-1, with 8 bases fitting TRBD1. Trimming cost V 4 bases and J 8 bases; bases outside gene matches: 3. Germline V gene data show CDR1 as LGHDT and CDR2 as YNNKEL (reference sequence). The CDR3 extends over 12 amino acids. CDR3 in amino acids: CASSRDRSEAFF. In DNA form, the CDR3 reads TGTGCCAGCAGCCGGGACAGGTCGGAAGCTTTCTTT.

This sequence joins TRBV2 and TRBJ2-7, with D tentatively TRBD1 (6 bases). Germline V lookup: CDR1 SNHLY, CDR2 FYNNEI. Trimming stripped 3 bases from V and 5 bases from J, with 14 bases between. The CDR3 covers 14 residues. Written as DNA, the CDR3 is TGTGCCAGCAGTGACTCCCGGACAGTAAACGAGCAGTACTTC. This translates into CASSDSRTVNEQYF. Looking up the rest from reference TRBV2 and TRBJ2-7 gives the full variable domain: EPEVTQTPSHQVTQMGQEVILRCVPISNHLYFYWYRQILGQKVEFLVSFYNNEISEKSEIFDDQFSVERPDGSNFTLKIRSTKLEDSAMYFCASSDSRTVNEQYFGPGTRLTVT.

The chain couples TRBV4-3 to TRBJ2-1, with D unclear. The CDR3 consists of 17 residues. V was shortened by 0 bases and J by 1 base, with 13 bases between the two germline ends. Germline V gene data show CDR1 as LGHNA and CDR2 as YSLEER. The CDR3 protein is CASSQDESGRSYNEQFF. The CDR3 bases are TGCGCCAGCAGCCAAGATGAGTCAGGCAGGTCCTACAATGAGCAGTTCTTC.